This T cell receptor beta chain was captured by sequencing in a study of T-cell reconstitution after alpha-beta-depleted transplantation in children. Preparation of the TCRbeta library involved a method that used unique molecular identifiers. TCRdb re-called the PCR reads with MiXCR, one entry per CDR3 protein. Found here are around 480,000 distinct CDR3 sequences, 30% to 35% of them singletons; the top ten hold less than 2.5%. The CDR3 contains 13 residues. V lost 0 bases, J lost 4 bases, and 9 bases lay in between. Germline V gene data show CDR1 as SQVTM and CDR2 as ANQGSEA. The sequences come from PBMCs from the stem cell graft donor, collected from the stem cell graft. The clonotype comes from a human donor who donated a stem cell graft to a child with aplastic anemia. The rearrangement links TRBV29-1 to TRBJ1-2; D is ambiguous. CDR3 sequence reads: CSVEEDGTYGYTF. The CDR3 DNA reads as TGCAGCGTTGAAGAGGACGGAACCTATGGCTACACCTTC.